This section outlines one T cell receptor beta chain sequence together with its context. Its matching antigen is unknown. This sample stems from a study of Ad26.COV2.S vaccination and SARS-CoV-2 variants. Profiling relied on immunoSEQ multiplex PCR, and the TCRdb table lists in-frame clones only, not all of them. The sample comprises 350,000 to 400,000 clones, around 85% of which are singletons, and 3.5% rests with the top ten. As to treatment: about 20 received Ad26.COV2.S at low or high dose, single or two shots; 5 received placebo; per-sample allocation not given. Day 63 after the first injection of vaccine or placebo was the sampling time. Study-wide results and limits: Considerable breadth of spike-specific CD8+ and CD4+ T cell responses has reportedly been documented following vaccination.

This CDR3 has 18 amino acids. V was trimmed by 3 bases and J by 1 base, leaving 21 bases between them. CDR1 is MGHDK and CDR2 is SYGVNS in the germline V gene. The clonotype was recovered from a person aged 18 to 65 who received the Ad26.COV2.S COVID-19 vaccine or a placebo. V and J are TRBV25-1 and TRBJ2-5; D may correspond to TRBD1 or TRBD2 (7 bases each). Here the sequenced sample was peripheral blood, taken in a trial of Ad26.COV2.S vaccine versus placebo. Here the CDR3 reads CASSDPTGRVGGQETQYF. In DNA, the CDR3 is TGTGCCAGCAGTGACCCGACAGGGAGGGTTGGAGGCCAAGAGACCCAGTACTTC.